This section outlines one TCR beta chain sequence together with its context. The data originate from a study of T cell changes during pregnancy in multiple sclerosis. Clones were sequenced by immunoSEQ multiplex PCR, and TCRdb holds only the in-frame ones, with some missing. The data contain tens of thousands of clones, approximately 92% of them seen just once; the ten biggest clones take up roughly 1.2%. CDR1 SGHKS and CDR2 YYEKEE come from the germline V gene (reference sequence). This CDR3 comprises 14 residues. Germline trimming cut 4 bases from V and 2 bases from J; bases unmatched to any gene: 3.

The genes are TRBV5-5 and TRBJ1-2; 9 nucleotides line up with TRBD1. The sequence was obtained from a female donor with multiple sclerosis, enrolled in a pregnancy study. The sequencing here drew on peripheral blood, taken in the third trimester of pregnancy. CDR3 nucleotide sequence: TGTGCCAGCAGCGGGGGACAGGGAAACTATGGCTACACCTTC. Amino acid sequence: CASSGGQGNYGYTF.